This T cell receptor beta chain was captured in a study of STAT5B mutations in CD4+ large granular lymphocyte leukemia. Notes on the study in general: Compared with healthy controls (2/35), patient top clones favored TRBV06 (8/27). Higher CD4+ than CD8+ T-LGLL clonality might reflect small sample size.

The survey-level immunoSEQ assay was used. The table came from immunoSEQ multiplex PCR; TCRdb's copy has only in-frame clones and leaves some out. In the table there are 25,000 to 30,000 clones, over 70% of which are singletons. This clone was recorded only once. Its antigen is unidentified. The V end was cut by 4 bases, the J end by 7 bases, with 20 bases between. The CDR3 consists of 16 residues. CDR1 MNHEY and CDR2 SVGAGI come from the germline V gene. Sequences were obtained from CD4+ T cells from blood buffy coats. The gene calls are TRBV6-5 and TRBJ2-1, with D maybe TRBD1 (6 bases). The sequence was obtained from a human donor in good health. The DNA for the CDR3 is TGTGCCAGCAGTTCCTTTGGGGCAGGGGTGGGGAATGAGCAGTTCTTC. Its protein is CASSSFGAGVGNEQFF.